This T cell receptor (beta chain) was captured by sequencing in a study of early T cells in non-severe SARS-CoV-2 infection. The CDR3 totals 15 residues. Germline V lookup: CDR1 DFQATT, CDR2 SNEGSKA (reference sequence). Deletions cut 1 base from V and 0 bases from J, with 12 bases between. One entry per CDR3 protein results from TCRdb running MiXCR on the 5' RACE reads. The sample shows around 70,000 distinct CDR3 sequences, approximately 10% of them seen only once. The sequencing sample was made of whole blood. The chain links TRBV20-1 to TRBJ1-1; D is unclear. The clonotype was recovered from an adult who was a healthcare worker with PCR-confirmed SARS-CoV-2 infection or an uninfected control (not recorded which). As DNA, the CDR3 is TGCAGTGCTAGAGGCTTAAAGGAGATGAACACTGAAGCTTTCTTT. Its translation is CSARGLKEMNTEAFF.